The 20 T cell receptor beta chains presented below share a single source sample, sequenced in a study of CD8 T cells in ankylosing spondylitis. Regarding the study as a whole: A TCR beta motif of eight highly homologous variants appeared characteristic of ankylosing spondylitis blood.

No antigen has been identified for these receptors. In TCRdb, the 5' RACE reads were re-called with MiXCR into one record per CDR3 protein. The sample records over 450,000 distinct CDR3 sequences, about 13% being singletons. The sequencing sample was made of blood, either unsorted or a sorted T cell fraction (not recorded which). These receptors all stem from a male donor with ankylosing spondylitis.

The chain carries TRBV7-9 and TRBJ2-3, with TRBD2 matching 10 bases. The junction had 2 bases not matched to a gene; V was cut back by 5 bases and J by 0 bases. This CDR3 contains 15 residues. Germline CDR1 reads SEHNR; CDR2 reads FQNEAQ (reference sequence). CDR3 residues: CASSKTSGSTDTQYF. CDR3 bases: TGTGCCAGCAGCAAGACTAGCGGGAGCACAGATACGCAGTATTTT. Filled out from reference TRBV7-9 and TRBJ2-3, the complete variable domain reads DTGVSQNPRHKITKRGQNVTFRCDPISEHNRLYWYRQTLGQGPEFLTYFQNEAQLEKSRLLSDRFSAERPKGSFSTLEIQRTEQGDSAMYLCASSKTSGSTDTQYFGPGTRLTVL.

The rearrangement uses TRBV20-1 and TRBJ2-1, with 8 nucleotides matching TRBD2. The CDR3 sequence is 14 residues long. Germline-derived CDR1 and CDR2 are DFQATT and SNEGSKA (reference sequence). The V and J ends lost 5 bases and 9 bases, in that order; junction bases with no gene match: 12. CDR3 residues: CSAPLAGRGGEQFF. DNA of the CDR3: TGCAGTGCTCCTCTAGCGGGCAGAGGGGGTGAGCAGTTCTTC.

This clonotype has at least ten counts. The chain couples TRBV5-1 to TRBJ2-3; D gene uncertain. The ends were cut back, 2 bases at V and 4 bases at J, with 8 bases in the middle. CDR1 SGHRS and CDR2 YFSETQ come from the germline V gene. The CDR3 is made up of 13 amino acids. The CDR3 here is CASSFNAADTQYF. The CDR3 region has the DNA TGCGCCAGCAGCTTTAATGCCGCAGATACGCAGTATTTT.

V and J are TRBV29-1 and TRBJ2-5, with D possibly called TRBD1 or TRBD2 (5 bases each). This CDR3 region has 15 residues. Trimming pared 4 bases from V and 2 bases from J, leaving 17 bases between. The germline gives CDR1 SQVTM, CDR2 ANQGSEA. The CDR3 sequence: CSVAIAGTKQETQYF. The CDR3 DNA sequence: TGCAGCGTTGCGATCGCAGGGACGAAACAAGAGACCCAGTACTTC.

The chain links TRBV27 to TRBJ2-7, with D possibly matching TRBD2 (6 bases). The CDR3 has 14 residues. Looked up from germline, CDR1 is MNHEY and CDR2 is SMNVEV (reference sequence). V gave up 5 bases and J gave up 4 bases, with 15 bases separating them. In DNA, the CDR3 is TGTGCCAGCAGTGACTACGGGGCGGGATACGAGCAGTACTTC. Its translation: CASSDYGAGYEQYF.

This clonotype occurred many times. The rearrangement joins TRBV21-1 to TRBJ2-7. TRBV21-1 is an annotated pseudogene. The CDR3 runs to 13 residues. CDR3 bases: TGTGCCAGCAGCAAAGGGGTGTGGGACGAGCAGTACGTC. This codes for CASSKGVWDEQYV.

This clonotype was seen many times. The chain has TRBV7-9 and TRBJ2-1, with 8 bases matching TRBD2. Per the germline V gene, CDR1 is SEHNR and CDR2 is FQNEAQ (reference sequence). J lost 6 bases, V lost 5 bases, and 9 bases had no gene match. CDR3 length equals 15 residues. The CDR3 loop reads CASSPSGLVSNEQFF. The CDR3 DNA reads TGTGCCAGCAGCCCTTCGGGACTAGTTAGCAATGAGCAGTTCTTC.

The chain recombines TRBV10-3 with TRBJ2-7; TRBD1 matches at 9 bases. CDR1 is ENHRY and CDR2 is SYGVKD in the germline V gene. The CDR3 spans 14 residues. With 6 bases clipped from V and 7 bases from J, the junction kept 10 bases outside the gene matches. CDR3 sequence: CAIRGDRASGEQYV. CDR3 DNA sequence: TGTGCCATCAGGGGGGACAGGGCGTCTGGGGAGCAGTACGTC.

To note about this clonotype: This may come from a read error, since a much larger clone is one base off. This chain connects TRBV20-1 to TRBJ1-1; D uncertain. Germline CDR1 and CDR2: DFQATT and SNEGSKA (reference sequence). The CDR3 is 12 residues long. The CDR3 protein is CIATQADTEAFF. As DNA, the CDR3 is TGCATTGCTACTCAAGCGGACACTGAAGCTTTCTTT.

This clonotype was detected many times. The J gene is TRBJ1-1, the V gene TRBV12-3 or TRBV12-4, with 7 bases lining up with TRBD1. The trim removed 5 bases at V and 11 bases at J, leaving 17 bases unmatched. CDR3 length: 15 amino acids. CDR3 loop: CASSQTPDRPWWAFF. For the CDR3, the DNA is TGTGCCAGCAGTCAAACCCCGGACAGGCCTTGGTGGGCTTTCTTT.

The rearrangement uses TRBV3-1 and TRBJ2-1, with a weak D call TRBD2 (6 bases). The CDR3 has 15 residues. V lost 4 bases and J lost 8, with 18 bases in between. The germline gives CDR1 LGHDT, CDR2 YNNKEL (reference sequence). CDR3 region: CASSPLTEGHHEQFF. CDR3 nucleotides: TGTGCCAGCAGCCCGTTAACGGAGGGTCACCATGAGCAGTTCTTC.

In its sample, this clonotype was seen many times. The rearrangement links TRBV24-1 to TRBJ2-5, with 7 bases matching TRBD1. Germline CDR1 is KGHDR and CDR2 is SFDVKD. The V and J ends lost 3 bases and 2 bases, in that order; junction bases with no gene match: 2. CDR3 size: 14 residues. The DNA for the CDR3 is TGTGCCACCAGTGATCCGACAGGGCAAGAGACCCAGTACTTC. This gives the protein CATSDPTGQETQYF.

V gene TRBV6-2 or TRBV6-3 combines with J gene TRBJ2-7; TRBD2 agrees at 9 bases. V lost 3 bases to trimming and J lost 3 bases; unmatched junction nucleotides: 9. The CDR3 sequence is 16 residues long. Germline V CDR1 and CDR2: MNHEY, SVGEGT. CDR3: CASSYPLAGAIYEQYF. DNA of the CDR3: TGTGCCAGCAGTTATCCACTAGCGGGTGCAATCTACGAGCAGTACTTC.

The sample holds many counts of this clonotype. The V gene is TRBV3-1, the J gene TRBJ2-1, with 13 positions matching TRBD2. CDR1 is LGHDT, CDR2 YNNKEL, per germline (reference sequence). The CDR3 extends over 19 amino acids. V shed 0 bases, J shed 4 bases, and the junction held 9 bases outside the gene matches. CDR3 sequence reads: CASSQEGSRTSGGYNEQFF. In DNA, the CDR3 is TGTGCCAGCAGCCAAGAAGGATCGCGGACTAGCGGGGGATACAATGAGCAGTTCTTC.

This CDR3 is CSVATGGDGYTF. The CDR3 nucleotides read TGCAGCGTTGCGACCGGAGGGGATGGCTACACCTTC. The gene calls are TRBV29-1 and TRBJ1-2, with D perhaps TRBD1 (5 bases). The V gene lost 4 bases and the J gene lost 6 bases, with 12 bases spanning the gap. CDR3 length: 12 amino acids. CDR1 is SQVTM, CDR2 ANQGSEA, per germline. The full variable domain, in which reference TRBV29-1 and TRBJ1-2 provide the parts outside the CDR3, is SAVISQKPSRDICQRGTSLTIQCQVDSQVTMMFWYRQQPGQSLTLIATANQGSEATYESGFVIDKFPISRPNLTFSTLTVSNMSPEDSSIYLCSVATGGDGYTFGSGTRLTVV.

The CDR3 loop reads CASSLELGVVGDTQYF. The CDR3 nucleotides are TGTGCCAGCAGCTTAGAACTGGGGGTTGTTGGTGATACGCAGTATTTT. V usage is TRBV11-3 and J usage is TRBJ2-3, with D perhaps given as TRBD1 or TRBD2 (5 bases each). The V end was cut by 0 bases, the J end by 6 bases, with 16 bases between. The CDR3 covers 16 residues. The germline gives CDR1 SGHNT, CDR2 YENEEA.

To note about this clonotype: The DNA is omitted, as the CDR3 cannot be located on it reliably, and the CDR3 follows TCRdb's listing. The rearrangement uses TRBV30 and TRBJ2-7; the DNA was not compared with TRBD1, the D call given in the table. The CDR3 region is 11 residues in length, termini included. CDR1 is GTSNPN, CDR2 SVGIG, per germline (reference sequence). CDR3: CAWAHGASVYV.

This clonotype was recorded a few times. The V gene is TRBV5-6, the J gene TRBJ1-1, with no clear D. Trimming took off 2 bases at V and 3 bases at J, with 8 bases between the two ends. From germline, CDR1 is SGHDT and CDR2 YYEEEE. The CDR3 has 13 residues. The CDR3 loop reads CASSFLRDTEAFF. CDR3 nucleotides: TGTGCCAGCAGCTTTCTCCGTGACACTGAAGCTTTCTTT.

There are many counts of this clonotype. The rearrangement uses TRBV5-1 and TRBJ1-1; maybe TRBD1 (5 bases). Trimming cost V 1 base and J 3 bases, with 10 bases left between them. CDR1 is SGHRS, CDR2 YFSETQ, per germline. This CDR3 is built from 14 residues. CDR3 in amino acids: CASSLQGSDTEAFF. Written as DNA, the CDR3 is TGCGCCAGCAGCTTGCAGGGATCGGACACTGAAGCTTTCTTT.

The genes are TRBV7-2 and TRBJ1-4, with a weak D call TRBD1 (5 bases). The V end was cut by 2 bases, the J end by 7 bases, with 11 bases between. This CDR3 spans 14 amino acids. The germline V gene has CDR1 SGHTA and CDR2 FQGNSA. The CDR3 DNA sequence: TGTGCCAGCAGCTTAAGGGGCCGGGGTGAAAAACTGTTTTTT. Translating it yields CASSLRGRGEKLFF.